These 4 T cell receptor beta chains were all obtained from the same sample, sequenced in a study of shared clonotypes between healthy human individuals. The repertoire was sequenced with immunoSEQ multiplex PCR; TCRdb's copy has only in-frame clones and lacks some. The sample consists of millions of clones, about 94% of them appearing once. Terminally differentiated effector memory CD45RA+ cells were excluded from the naive CD8 cells, which were CD45RO-negative and positively selected for CCR7. Material: naive CD8+ T cells sorted from blood. Receptors originate from a man aged 18 to 29 in good health.

The chain couples TRBV10-3 to TRBJ1-6; D is unresolved. Per the germline V gene, CDR1 is ENHRY and CDR2 is SYGVKD. Trimming stripped 8 bases from V and 4 bases from J, with 6 bases between. The CDR3 is 12 amino acids. The CDR3 sequence is CAIGHYNSPLHF. CDR3 DNA: TGTGCCATCGGTCATTATAATTCACCCCTCCACTTT.

The rearrangement links TRBV21-1 to TRBJ2-1; the D call TRBD2 from the table was never checked on the DNA. TRBV21-1 is classified as a pseudogene. CDR3 size: 14 residues. The CDR3 DNA follows: TGTGCCAGCAGCTCCGCGGGGGGCTACAATGAGCAGTTCTTC. Translating gives CASSSAGGYNEQFF.

This chain links TRBV6-6 with TRBJ1-1; D uncertain. This CDR3 has 15 amino acids. CDR1 and CDR2 (germline): MNHNY, SVGAGI (reference sequence). V was cut by 4 bases and J by 3 bases, with 15 bases left in between. Here the CDR3 DNA reads TGTGCCAGCAGTTTGCCCCCTGAGATTCACACTGAAGCTTTCTTT. Translation gives CASSLPPEIHTEAFF.

Turning to this clone: One junction end disagrees with the germline gene, perhaps due to a read error. This specimen includes other DNA sequences encoding the same CDR3. The V gene is TRBV7-7, the J gene TRBJ2-3; TRBD2 might be the D (6 bases). CDR1 is SSHAT, CDR2 FNYEAQ, per germline (reference sequence). The CDR3 spans 14 residues. This chain's CDR3 is CASSFGGGTDTQYF. Here the CDR3 DNA reads TGTGCTAGCAGCTTCGGCGGGGGCACAGATACGCAGTATTTT.